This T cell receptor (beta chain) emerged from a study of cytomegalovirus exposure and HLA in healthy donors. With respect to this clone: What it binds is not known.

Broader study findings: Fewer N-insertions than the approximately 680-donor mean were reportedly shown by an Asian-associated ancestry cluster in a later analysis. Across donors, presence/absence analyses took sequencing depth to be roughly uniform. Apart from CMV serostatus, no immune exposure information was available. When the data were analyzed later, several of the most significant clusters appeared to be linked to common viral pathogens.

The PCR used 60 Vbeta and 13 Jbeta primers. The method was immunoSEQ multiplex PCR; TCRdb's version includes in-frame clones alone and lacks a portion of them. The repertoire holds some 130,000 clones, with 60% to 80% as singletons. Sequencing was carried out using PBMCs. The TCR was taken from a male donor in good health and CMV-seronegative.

The CDR3 protein is CASITGGGGRNEKLFF. CDR3 nucleotides: TGCGCCAGCATCACAGGGGGCGGGGGTCGAAACGAAAAACTGTTTTTT. J is TRBJ1-4 and V is TRBV10-1; 9 bases fit TRBD1. The germline V gene encodes CDR1 WNHNN and CDR2 SYGVQD (reference sequence). V lost 7 bases and J lost 8; bases outside the gene matches: 14. This CDR3 has 16 amino acids.